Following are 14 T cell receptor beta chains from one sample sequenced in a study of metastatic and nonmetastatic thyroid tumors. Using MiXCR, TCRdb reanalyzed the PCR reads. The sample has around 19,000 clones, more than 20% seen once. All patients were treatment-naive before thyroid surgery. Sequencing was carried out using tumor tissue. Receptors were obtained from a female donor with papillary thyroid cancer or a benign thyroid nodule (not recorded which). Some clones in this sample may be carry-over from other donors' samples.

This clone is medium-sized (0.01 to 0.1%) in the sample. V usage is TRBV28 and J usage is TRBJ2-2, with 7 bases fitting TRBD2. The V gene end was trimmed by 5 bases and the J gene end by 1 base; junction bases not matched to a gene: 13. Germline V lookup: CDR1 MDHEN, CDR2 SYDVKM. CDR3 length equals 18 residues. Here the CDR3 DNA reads TGTGCCAGCAGTATGGCGGGAGACGGTTTAGTGAACACCGGGGAGCTGTTTTTT. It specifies CASSMAGDGLVNTGELFF.

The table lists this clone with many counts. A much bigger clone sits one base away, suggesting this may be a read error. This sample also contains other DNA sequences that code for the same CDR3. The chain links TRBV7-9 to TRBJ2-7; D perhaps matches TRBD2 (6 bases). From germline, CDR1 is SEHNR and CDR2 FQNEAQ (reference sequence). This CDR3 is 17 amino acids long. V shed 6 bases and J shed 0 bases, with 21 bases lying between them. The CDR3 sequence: CASSLLGGSGISYEQYF. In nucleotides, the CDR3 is TGTGCCAGCAGTCTCTTAGGAGGGAGTGGGATCTCCTACGAGCAGTACTTC.

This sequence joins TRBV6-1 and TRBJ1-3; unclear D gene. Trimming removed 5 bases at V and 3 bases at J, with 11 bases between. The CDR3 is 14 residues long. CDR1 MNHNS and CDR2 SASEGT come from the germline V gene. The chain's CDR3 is CASSQRGLGNTIYF. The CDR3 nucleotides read TGTGCCAGCAGTCAGAGAGGGCTTGGAAACACCATATATTTT.

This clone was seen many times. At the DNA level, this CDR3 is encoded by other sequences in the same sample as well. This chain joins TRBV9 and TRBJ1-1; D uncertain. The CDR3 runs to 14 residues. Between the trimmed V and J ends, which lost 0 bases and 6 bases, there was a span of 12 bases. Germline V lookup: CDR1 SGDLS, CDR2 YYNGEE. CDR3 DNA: TGTGCCAGCAGCGTAGATGGGCGAGGGCCTGAAGCTTTCTTT. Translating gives CASSVDGRGPEAFF.

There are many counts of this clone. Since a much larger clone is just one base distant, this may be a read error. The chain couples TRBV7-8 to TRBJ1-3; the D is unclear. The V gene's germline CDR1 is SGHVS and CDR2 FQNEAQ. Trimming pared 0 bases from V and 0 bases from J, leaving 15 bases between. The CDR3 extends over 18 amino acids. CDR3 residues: CASSLAGRREISGNTIYF. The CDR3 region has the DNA TGTGCCAGCAGCTTAGCGGGAAGGAGGGAGATCTCTGGAAACACCATATATTTT.

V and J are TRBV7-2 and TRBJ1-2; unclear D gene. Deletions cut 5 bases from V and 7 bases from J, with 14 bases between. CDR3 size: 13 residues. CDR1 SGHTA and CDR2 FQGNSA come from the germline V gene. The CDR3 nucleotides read TGTGCCAGCAGCCAAGGATTACAGATTGGCTACACCTTC. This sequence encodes CASSQGLQIGYTF.

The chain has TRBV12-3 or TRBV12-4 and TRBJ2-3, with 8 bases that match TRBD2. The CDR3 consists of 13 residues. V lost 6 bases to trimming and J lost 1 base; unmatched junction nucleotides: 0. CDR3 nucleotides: TGTGCCAGCAGACTAGCGGGCACAGATACGCAGTATTTT. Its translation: CASRLAGTDTQYF.

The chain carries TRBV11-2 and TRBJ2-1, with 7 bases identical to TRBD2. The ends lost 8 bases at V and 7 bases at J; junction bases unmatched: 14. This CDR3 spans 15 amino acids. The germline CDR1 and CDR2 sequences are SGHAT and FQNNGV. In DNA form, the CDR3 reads TGTGCCAGCCTCTACTCGGGACTATCGGTAAATGAGCAGTTCTTC. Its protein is CASLYSGLSVNEQFF.

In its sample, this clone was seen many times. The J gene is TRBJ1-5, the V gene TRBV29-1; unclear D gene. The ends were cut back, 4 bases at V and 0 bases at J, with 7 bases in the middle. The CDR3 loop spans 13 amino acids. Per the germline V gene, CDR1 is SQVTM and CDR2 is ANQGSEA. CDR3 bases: TGCAGCGTTGGAAGTCTTAGCAATCAGCCCCAGCATTTT. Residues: CSVGSLSNQPQHF.

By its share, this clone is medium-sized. The CDR3 here is CASSLLGGEREQSGELFF. The CDR3 DNA sequence: TGTGCCAGCAGTTTATTGGGCGGCGAGCGGGAGCAGTCCGGGGAGCTGTTTTTT. The genes are TRBV28 and TRBJ2-2; 8 nucleotides align to TRBD2. The CDR3 sequence is 18 residues long. Germline CDR1 MDHEN, CDR2 SYDVKM. The trim removed 1 base at V and 6 bases at J, leaving 13 bases unmatched. Complete variable domain (other parts from reference TRBV28 and TRBJ2-2): DVKVTQSSRYLVKRTGEKVFLECVQDMDHENMFWYRQDPGLGLRLIYFSYDVKMKEKGDIPEGYSVSREKKERFSLILESASTNQTSMYLCASSLLGGEREQSGELFFGEGSRLTVL.

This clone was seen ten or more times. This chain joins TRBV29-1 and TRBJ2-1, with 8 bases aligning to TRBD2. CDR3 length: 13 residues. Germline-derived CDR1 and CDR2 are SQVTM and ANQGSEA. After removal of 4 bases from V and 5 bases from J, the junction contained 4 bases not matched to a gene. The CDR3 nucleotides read TGCAGCGTTGGTCCGGGAGGGGACAATGAGCAGTTCTTC. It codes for CSVGPGGDNEQFF.

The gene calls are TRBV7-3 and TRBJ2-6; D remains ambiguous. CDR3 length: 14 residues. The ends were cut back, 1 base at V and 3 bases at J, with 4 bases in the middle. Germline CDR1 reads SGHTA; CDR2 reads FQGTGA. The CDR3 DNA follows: TGTGCCAGCAGCTTAAGTGGTGGGGCCAACGTCCTGACTTTC. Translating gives CASSLSGGANVLTF.

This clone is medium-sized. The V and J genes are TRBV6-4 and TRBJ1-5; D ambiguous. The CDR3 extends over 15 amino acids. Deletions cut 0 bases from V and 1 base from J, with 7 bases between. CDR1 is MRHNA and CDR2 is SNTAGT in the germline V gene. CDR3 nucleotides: TGTGCCAGCAGTGACTCTGGAGGAAGCAATCAGCCCCAGCATTTT. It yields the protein CASSDSGGSNQPQHF.

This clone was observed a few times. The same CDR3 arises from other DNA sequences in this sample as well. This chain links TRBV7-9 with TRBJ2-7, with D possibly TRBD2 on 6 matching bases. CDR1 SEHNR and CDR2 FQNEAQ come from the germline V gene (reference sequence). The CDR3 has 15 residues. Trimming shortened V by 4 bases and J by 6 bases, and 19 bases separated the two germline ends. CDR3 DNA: TGTGCCAGCAGCTATATCGGGGTTGGGGGGACCGAGCAGTACTTC. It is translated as CASSYIGVGGTEQYF.